What follows are 16 T cell receptor beta chains derived from one specimen sequenced in a study of T cell responses to AZD1222 COVID-19 vaccine. Sequenced by immunoSEQ multiplex PCR; TCRdb stores in-frame clones only, minus some. The repertoire has under 80,000 clones, about 85% of them found once; the top ten carry roughly 1.2%. The sequenced sample was peripheral blood, obtained 28 days after the second AZD1222 dose. Receptors originate from an adult who received the AZD1222 COVID-19 vaccine.

This clone was observed once. V usage is TRBV6-6 and J usage is TRBJ1-2; 7 bases are shared with TRBD1. The CDR3 runs to 13 residues. V dropped 6 bases and J dropped 4; count of bases not matched to a gene: 5. Germline V gives CDR1 MNHNY, CDR2 SVGAGI (reference sequence). The CDR3 DNA follows: TGTGCCAGCAGCCCGGACAGGTCCTATGGCTACACCTTC. It yields the protein CASSPDRSYGYTF.

The chain links TRBV5-4 to TRBJ2-5, with D possibly being TRBD2 (6 bases). The germline V gene has CDR1 SGHNT and CDR2 YYREEE (reference sequence). Trimming cost V 1 base and J 2 bases, with 12 bases left between them. The CDR3 loop spans 15 amino acids. The CDR3 is CASSLRRVGQETQYF. Written as DNA, the CDR3 is TGTGCCAGCAGCTTGAGGAGGGTGGGGCAAGAGACCCAGTACTTC.

V and J are TRBV7-8 and TRBJ2-3; D tentatively reads TRBD1 or TRBD2 (5 bases each). CDR1 is SGHVS and CDR2 is FQNEAQ in the germline V gene. V was cut by 5 bases and J by 2 bases, with 14 bases left in between. This CDR3 is built from 15 residues. The CDR3 reads CASSPEWGNTDTQYF. Here the CDR3 DNA reads TGTGCCAGCAGCCCCGAATGGGGGAACACAGATACGCAGTATTTT.

The DNA for the CDR3 is TGTGCCATCAGTGAGTCGCCAGGGAGGACTGAAGCTTTCTTT. This sequence encodes CAISESPGRTEAFF. The chain carries TRBV10-3 and TRBJ1-1; D might be TRBD1 (5 bases). This CDR3 has 14 residues. Germline V gives CDR1 ENHRY, CDR2 SYGVKD. V gave up 0 bases and J gave up 5 bases, with 10 bases separating them.

The V gene is TRBV19, the J gene TRBJ1-5; D gene unclear. This CDR3 is 13 amino acids long. Trimming cost V 8 bases and J 3 bases, with 11 bases left between them. Germline V gene lookup returns CDR1 LNHDA and CDR2 SQIVND (reference sequence). The CDR3 nucleotides are TGTGCCAGTCGAAGGGTAGCCAATCAGCCCCAGCATTTT. This sequence encodes CASRRVANQPQHF.

The J gene is TRBJ1-2, the V gene TRBV6-5; D gene uncertain. CDR1 is MNHEY, CDR2 SVGAGI, per germline. V was trimmed by 7 bases and J by 1 base, leaving 16 bases between them. This CDR3 is built from 15 residues. The DNA for the CDR3 is TGTGCCAGCACCGCCCTGGGGATAGATAACTATGGCTACACCTTC. Its protein product is CASTALGIDNYGYTF.

The genes are TRBV4-1 and TRBJ1-2; 8 positions agree with TRBD1. CDR3 size: 16 residues. The germline CDR1 and CDR2 sequences are MGHRA and YSYEKL. The V gene end was trimmed by 1 base and the J gene end by 4 bases; junction bases not matched to a gene: 8. CDR3 amino acids: CASSQVSGQGFYGYTF. In nucleotides, the CDR3 is TGCGCCAGCAGCCAAGTTTCAGGACAGGGATTCTATGGCTACACCTTC.

This clone was observed a single time. The chain has TRBV12-3 or TRBV12-4 and TRBJ2-5, with 7 bases aligning to TRBD2. The CDR3 consists of 12 residues. Losses at the gene ends were 3 bases for V and 9 bases for J; bases not matched to a gene: 4. The CDR3 spells CASSFRLASQYF. The CDR3 DNA is TGTGCCAGCAGTTTCAGACTAGCTTCCCAGTACTTC.

This chain uses TRBV5-1 with TRBJ2-1; D unclear. The length of the CDR3 is 15 residues. The ends were cut back, 0 bases at V and 0 bases at J, with 7 bases in the middle. Per germline, CDR1 SGHRS and CDR2 YFSETQ. The CDR3 bases are TGCGCCAGCAGCTTGGGATTCAGCTCCTACAATGAGCAGTTCTTC. It specifies CASSLGFSSYNEQFF.

V usage is TRBV7-2 and J usage is TRBJ1-5, with 12 bases fitting TRBD1. V lost 1 base to trimming and J lost 1 base; unmatched junction nucleotides: 8. CDR3 length: 19 residues. Germline CDR1 and CDR2: SGHTA and FQGNSA. The CDR3 DNA follows: TGTGCCAGCAGCTTAGAGCCGGGACAGGGGGCTCTCAGCAATCAGCCCCAGCATTTT. Translating gives CASSLEPGQGALSNQPQHF. Supplemented by reference TRBV7-2 and TRBJ1-5, the full variable domain reads GAGVSQSPSNKVTEKGKDVELRCDPISGHTALYWYRQSLGQGLEFLIYFQGNSAPDKSGLPSDRFSAERTGGSVSTLTIQRTQQEDSAVYLCASSLEPGQGALSNQPQHFGDGTRLSIL.

The chain is built from TRBV5-4 and TRBJ1-2, with D maybe TRBD1 (5 bases). Germline V gives CDR1 SGHNT, CDR2 YYREEE (reference sequence). The CDR3 is 13 amino acids. V was trimmed by 4 bases and J by 3 bases, leaving 10 bases between them. In nucleotides, the CDR3 is TGTGCCAGCAGCGCGGGACGGGACTATGGCTACACCTTC. It codes for CASSAGRDYGYTF.

V gene TRBV29-1 combines with J gene TRBJ1-1; D gene ambiguous. There are 11 residues in the CDR3. V lost 6 bases and J lost 6, with 11 bases in between. Germline V gene sequence: CDR1 SQVTM, CDR2 ANQGSEA. The CDR3 protein is CSVASLSEAFF. CDR3 bases: TGCAGCGTGGCATCCCTTTCTGAAGCTTTCTTT.

The chain couples TRBV18 to TRBJ1-1, with a possible D match to TRBD1 (6 bases). Deletions cut 8 bases from V and 5 bases from J, with 24 bases between. CDR3 length: 16 amino acids. From germline, CDR1 is KGHSH and CDR2 LQKENI. The CDR3 DNA is TGTGCCAGCCAAGAAACAGGGACGGGTTGGAGAACTGAAGCTTTCTTT. Amino acid sequence: CASQETGTGWRTEAFF.

V is TRBV3-1 (or the pseudogene TRBV3-2) and J is TRBJ2-1, with 9 bases aligning to TRBD2. Germline trimming cut 4 bases from V and 0 bases from J; bases unmatched to any gene: 1. Germline-derived CDR1 and CDR2 are LGHDT and YNNKEL (reference sequence). CDR3 length: 15 residues. In DNA, the CDR3 is TGTGCCAGCAGCCGTAGCGGGAGCTCCTACAATGAGCAGTTCTTC. The encoded protein is CASSRSGSSYNEQFF.

The CDR3 bases are TGTGCCAGCTCACTGGAGAGTTTACGAAGGGAGCTGTTTTTT. Protein product: CASSLESLRRELFF. This chain uses TRBV18 with TRBJ2-2, with unresolved D. Germline CDR1 and CDR2: KGHSH and LQKENI. The CDR3 is made up of 14 amino acids. Deletions cut 4 bases from V and 9 bases from J, with 15 bases between.

This clone has just a few counts. This chain joins TRBV6-5 and TRBJ1-1; no firm D call. CDR1 MNHEY and CDR2 SVGAGI come from the germline V gene. The CDR3 totals 13 residues. Trimming stripped 6 bases from V and 0 bases from J, with 8 bases between. The CDR3 loop is CASRYTVNTEAFF. The CDR3 coding sequence is TGTGCCAGCAGGTATACGGTGAACACTGAAGCTTTCTTT.